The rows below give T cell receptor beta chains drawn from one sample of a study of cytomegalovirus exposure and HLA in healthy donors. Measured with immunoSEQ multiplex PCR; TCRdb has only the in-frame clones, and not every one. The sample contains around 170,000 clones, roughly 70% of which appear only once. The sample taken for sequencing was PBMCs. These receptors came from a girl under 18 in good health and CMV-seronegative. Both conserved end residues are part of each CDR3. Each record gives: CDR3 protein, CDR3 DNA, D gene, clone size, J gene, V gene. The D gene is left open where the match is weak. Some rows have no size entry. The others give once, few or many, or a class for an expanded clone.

CASSPGQGIGGYTF,TGCGCCAGCAGCCCGGGACAGGGGATCGGAGGCTACACCTTC,TRBD1,few,TRBJ1-2,TRBV5-1
CASSKESGYGYTF,TGCGCCAGCAGTAAAGAGTCCGGCTATGGCTACACCTTC,-,-,TRBJ1-2,TRBV5-1
CSVEGGQGAWGYTF,TGCAGCGTTGAGGGCGGACAGGGGGCTTGGGGCTACACCTTC,TRBD1,-,TRBJ1-2,TRBV29-1
CASRQDSNTGELFF,TGCGCCAGCAGGCAGGATTCGAACACCGGGGAGCTGTTTTTT,-,-,TRBJ2-2,TRBV10-1
CASSHPRGDNNSPLHF,TGCGCCAGCAGCCATCCAAGGGGTGATAATAATTCACCCCTCCACTTT,-,-,TRBJ1-6,TRBV4-1
CSVGPGQSTADTQYF,TGCAGCGTTGGTCCGGGACAGTCCACGGCAGATACGCAGTATTTT,TRBD1,-,TRBJ2-3,TRBV29-1
CATQKGVPLHF,TGTGCCACCCAAAAGGGAGTCCCCCTCCACTTT,-,-,TRBJ1-6,TRBV28
CASSLDRTYEQYF,TGTGCCAGCAGCCTAGACAGGACGTACGAGCAGTACTTC,-,-,TRBJ2-7,TRBV6-1
CASSEKSGGCQSYEQYF,TGTGCCAGCAGTGAAAAAAGCGGGGGGTGTCAATCCTACGAGCAGTACTTC,TRBD2,-,TRBJ2-7,TRBV6-4
CASAPGGPGGNEQFF,TGTGCTAGTGCCCCGGGGGGGCCGGGCGGGAATGAGCAGTTCTTC,TRBD2,-,TRBJ2-1,TRBV12-5
CAWSAWGGDTEAFF,TGTGCCTGGAGTGCCTGGGGGGGTGACACTGAAGCTTTCTTT,-,-,TRBJ1-1,TRBV30
CASNRILATDEQYF,TGTGCCAGCAATAGAATACTAGCGACCGACGAGCAGTACTTC,TRBD2,few,TRBJ2-7,TRBV6-1
CAWTGALNTEAFF,TGTGCCTGGACAGGGGCGCTGAACACTGAAGCTTTCTTT,-,-,TRBJ1-1,TRBV30
CASSIKGNLNTEAFF,TGTGCCAGTAGTATAAAGGGGAACCTGAACACTGAAGCTTTCTTT,-,-,TRBJ1-1,TRBV19
CASSFLAGGPNEQFF,TGTGCCAGCAGCTTCCTAGCGGGGGGGCCGAATGAGCAGTTCTTC,TRBD2,-,TRBJ2-1,TRBV7-3
CASTLTGGLGAFF,TGTGCCAGCACCTTAACAGGGGGATTGGGGGCTTTCTTT,TRBD1,-,TRBJ1-1,TRBV2
CASTDGGAGAYGYTF,TGTGCCAGTACGGACGGAGGGGCAGGAGCCTATGGCTACACCTTC,-,once,TRBJ1-2,TRBV19
CASSEQGSNNSPLHF,TGTGCCAGCAGTGAACAGGGGTCGAATAATTCACCCCTCCACTTT,-,-,TRBJ1-6,TRBV2
CASSPNPRTGRLGYTF,TGTGCCAGCAGTCCCAATCCCCGGACAGGGAGATTGGGCTACACCTTC,TRBD1,-,TRBJ1-2,TRBV6-6
CASSQDPEREQPQHF,TGTGCCAGCAGCCAAGACCCTGAGCGGGAACAGCCCCAGCATTTT,-,few,TRBJ1-5,TRBV5-4
CASSTDSPSRSNSPLHF,TGTGCCAGTAGTACGGACAGCCCCAGTCGTTCGAATTCACCCCTCCACTTT,-,-,TRBJ1-6,TRBV19
CASTNSGGRTDTQYF,TGCGCCAGCACTAATAGCGGGGGACGCACAGATACGCAGTATTTT,TRBD2,few,TRBJ2-3,TRBV5-1
CAGGLADSQETQYF,TGCGCCGGGGGACTAGCAGACTCGCAAGAGACCCAGTACTTC,TRBD2,-,TRBJ2-5,TRBV5-1
CASSLAPGRDTEAFF,TGTGCCAGCAGCTTAGCCCCGGGGAGGGACACTGAAGCTTTCTTT,-,few,TRBJ1-1,TRBV5-6
CASSIGQTSTDTQYF,TGTGCCAGTAGTATAGGGCAGACTAGCACAGATACGCAGTATTTT,-,-,TRBJ2-3,TRBV19
CAIRQGDEAFF,TGTGCCATCCGACAGGGGGACGAAGCTTTCTTT,TRBD1,-,TRBJ1-1,TRBV6-1
CAITTGLAGDIRSTDTQYF,TGTGCCATCACTACCGGACTAGCGGGGGACATTCGTAGCACAGATACGCAGTATTTT,TRBD2,-,TRBJ2-3,TRBV10-3
CASSPGLAGGNQETQYF,TGCGCCAGCAGCCCCGGACTAGCGGGGGGCAATCAAGAGACCCAGTACTTC,TRBD2,-,TRBJ2-5,TRBV5-1
CASSQDLGFREPQHF,TGCGCCAGCAGCCAAGACTTGGGCTTTCGAGAGCCCCAGCATTTT,-,-,TRBJ1-5,TRBV4-1
CASSPNWGENTEAFF,TGTGCCAGCAGCCCCAATTGGGGGGAGAACACTGAAGCTTTCTTT,-,-,TRBJ1-1,TRBV13
CASSPWTGSYEQYF,TGCGCCAGCAGCCCTTGGACAGGGTCTTACGAGCAGTACTTC,TRBD1,-,TRBJ2-7,TRBV5-1